This is a list of T cell receptor beta chains from one sample in a study of cytomegalovirus exposure and HLA in healthy donors. Measured with immunoSEQ multiplex PCR; TCRdb has only the in-frame clones, and not every one. The sample carries 120,000 to 150,000 clones, 75% to 90% recorded once. Source material: PBMCs. The receptors were sampled from a woman in her twenties or thirties in good health and CMV-seronegative. CDR3s include the opening cysteine and the closing phenylalanine or tryptophan. D genes are given only for firm matches. Some rows have no size entry. The others give once, few or many, or a class for an expanded clone.

size,D,J,V,CDR3,DNA
once,.,TRBJ2-1,TRBV5-4,CASSFGQNNEQFF,TGTGCCAGCAGCTTTGGGCAGAACAATGAGCAGTTCTTC
.,.,TRBJ1-1,TRBV19,CASSILAGETEAFF,TGTGCCAGTAGTATCCTAGCTGGGGAAACTGAAGCTTTCTTT
.,.,TRBJ1-4,TRBV7-2,CASSLVGALNEKLFF,TGTGCCAGCAGCTTAGTGGGGGCCCTTAATGAAAAACTGTTTTTT
.,.,TRBJ1-6,TRBV5-6,CASSLFLQGFTNSPLHF,TGTGCCAGCAGCTTGTTTTTGCAGGGGTTCACGAATTCACCCCTCCACTTT
.,.,TRBJ2-5,TRBV7-7,CASSLGQGPVSKQYF,TGTGCCAGCAGCTTAGGTCAGGGGCCCGTCAGCAAGCAGTACTTC
once,TRBD2,TRBJ2-1,TRBV19,CASSMGGNNEQFF,TGTGCCAGTAGTATGGGAGGGAACAATGAGCAGTTCTTC
once,.,TRBJ1-2,TRBV6-4,CASSDSNRRVEGYTF,TGTGCCAGCAGTGACTCGAACCGCAGGGTGGAAGGCTACACCTTC
.,TRBD2,TRBJ2-5,TRBV7-2,CASSLLAGGQETQYF,TGTGCCAGCAGCTTGTTAGCGGGGGGCCAAGAGACCCAGTACTTC
.,TRBD2,TRBJ2-7,TRBV11-2,CASSFRGLAGALGLEQYF,TGTGCCAGCAGCTTCCGCGGACTAGCGGGAGCCCTGGGACTCGAGCAGTACTTC
.,TRBD2,TRBJ2-1,TRBV5-1,CASSRKLAEGYNEQFF,TGCGCCAGCAGCAGGAAGCTAGCGGAAGGTTACAATGAGCAGTTCTTC
.,.,TRBJ2-6,TRBV11-1,CASSPRPGTGANVLTF,TGTGCCAGCAGCCCGAGGCCGGGGACTGGGGCCAACGTCCTGACTTTC
once,TRBD2,TRBJ2-1,TRBV28,CASIVSGLAGQTRGNEQFF,TGTGCCAGCATTGTCTCGGGACTAGCGGGCCAAACTAGGGGGAATGAGCAGTTCTTC
.,TRBD2,TRBJ2-1,TRBV11-2,CASSLVSGIYNEQFF,TGTGCCAGCAGCTTAGTTAGCGGGATTTACAATGAGCAGTTCTTC
.,.,TRBJ2-7,TRBV2,CASSDGAAVYEQYF,TGTGCCAGCAGTGATGGGGCAGCCGTCTACGAGCAGTACTTC
once,TRBD2,TRBJ2-1,TRBV11-2,CASSRRGDYNEQFF,TGTGCCAGCAGCCGACGGGGGGACTACAATGAGCAGTTCTTC
.,.,TRBJ1-1,TRBV29-1,CSVGRGANTEAFF,TGCAGCGTTGGGCGGGGAGCGAACACTGAAGCTTTCTTT
few,TRBD1,TRBJ1-4,TRBV5-1,CASRRGQNEKLFF,TGCGCCAGCAGGCGGGGACAGAATGAAAAACTGTTTTTT
.,TRBD2,TRBJ2-1,TRBV13,CASSSLAGRSIAAYNEQFF,TGTGCCAGCAGCTCCCTAGCGGGACGTAGTATCGCCGCCTACAATGAGCAGTTCTTC
few,TRBD2,TRBJ2-1,TRBV5-4,CASSKTSGGYNEQFF,TGTGCCAGCAGCAAGACTAGCGGGGGTTACAATGAGCAGTTCTTC
.,.,TRBJ1-2,TRBV7-8,CASSLAQGGYGYTF,TGTGCCAGCAGCTTAGCACAGGGTGGATATGGCTACACCTTC
.,.,TRBJ2-7,TRBV27,CASSLNSHYEQYF,TGTGCCAGCAGTTTGAACAGCCACTACGAGCAGTACTTC
.,.,TRBJ1-3,TRBV9,CASSAPGKRPGNTIYF,TGTGCCAGCAGCGCACCAGGGAAGAGACCTGGAAACACCATATATTTT
.,.,TRBJ2-5,TRBV10-3,CAIKSLQGETQYF,TGTGCCATCAAGTCCCTCCAGGGGGAGACCCAGTACTTC
once,.,TRBJ1-5,TRBV2,CASTYKGDQPQHF,TGTGCCAGCACCTACAAGGGGGATCAGCCCCAGCATTTT
.,TRBD1,TRBJ1-5,TRBV27,CASSTGQGFNQPQHF,TGTGCCAGCAGTACCGGACAGGGGTTCAATCAGCCCCAGCATTTT
.,.,TRBJ2-7,TRBV5-4,CASRIGPQGIYEQYF,TGTGCCAGCAGAATTGGTCCCCAGGGGATATACGAGCAGTACTTC
.,TRBD1,TRBJ2-7,TRBV27,CASSFDRAYEQYF,TGTGCCAGCAGTTTCGACAGGGCCTACGAGCAGTACTTC
.,.,TRBJ1-1,TRBV5-1,CASSLAGETEAFF,TGCGCCAGCAGCTTGGCCGGGGAGACTGAAGCTTTCTTT
.,.,TRBJ2-1,TRBV29-1,CSVWRISYNEQFF,TGCAGCGTTTGGCGGATTTCCTACAATGAGCAGTTCTTC
.,TRBD2,TRBJ2-1,TRBV19,CASSFGGRANEQFF,TGTGCCAGTAGTTTTGGCGGGAGGGCGAATGAGCAGTTCTTC
once,.,TRBJ1-2,TRBV7-2,CASSLRQGQPYGYTF,TGTGCCAGCAGCTTACGACAAGGTCAGCCGTATGGCTACACCTTC
.,.,TRBJ1-1,TRBV9,CASSAQERTVNTEAFF,TGTGCCAGCAGCGCTCAAGAAAGGACAGTCAACACTGAAGCTTTCTTT
.,TRBD1,TRBJ1-2,TRBV7-6,CASSRDRGSRYTF,TGTGCCAGCAGCCGGGACAGGGGAAGTCGCTACACCTTC
once,.,TRBJ1-6,TRBV7-9,CASSFSGQPNSPLHF,TGTGCCAGCAGCTTCAGTGGACAACCTAATTCACCCCTCCACTTT
.,TRBD2,TRBJ2-5,TRBV4-1,CASSPGTSVGETQYF,TGCGCCAGCAGTCCCGGGACTAGCGTTGGAGAGACCCAGTACTTC
.,.,TRBJ1-4,TRBV7-2,CASSLDRVAEKLFF,TGTGCCAGCAGCTTAGACAGGGTGGCTGAAAAACTGTTTTTT
once,.,TRBJ1-1,TRBV19,CASSILGAVPEGTEAFF,TGTGCCAGTAGTATACTGGGCGCGGTCCCTGAGGGCACTGAAGCTTTCTTT
few,.,TRBJ2-7,TRBV20-1,CSAMAAYEQYF,TGCAGTGCTATGGCAGCCTACGAGCAGTACTTC
once,TRBD1,TRBJ1-1,TRBV30,CAFWRQGVTEAFF,TGTGCCTTTTGGAGGCAGGGGGTTACTGAAGCTTTCTTT
.,TRBD1,TRBJ2-1,TRBV30,CAWTWGQEFF,TGTGCCTGGACTTGGGGACAGGAGTTCTTC
.,.,TRBJ1-5,TRBV5-8,CASSPDIFNQPQHF,TGTGCCAGCAGCCCCGACATTTTCAATCAGCCCCAGCATTTT
.,.,TRBJ1-1,TRBV6-5,CASSWGMNTEAFF,TGTGCCAGCAGTTGGGGCATGAACACTGAAGCTTTCTTT
.,.,TRBJ1-2,TRBV6-5,CASSYGTSCGYTF,TGTGCCAGCAGTTACGGGACATCCTGCGGCTACACCTTC
.,.,TRBJ1-1,TRBV19,CASSLHTGQMNTEAFF,TGTGCCAGTAGTCTCCACACGGGACAAATGAACACTGAAGCTTTCTTT
few,.,TRBJ1-5,TRBV30,CAWSVLGFGQPQHF,TGTGCCTGGAGTGTACTCGGGTTCGGGCAGCCCCAGCATTTT
.,TRBD1,TRBJ1-6,TRBV28,CASSFPGGASPLHF,TGTGCCAGCAGTTTCCCAGGGGGTGCTTCACCCCTCCACTTT
.,TRBD2,TRBJ2-7,TRBV7-9,CASSAGTSGRNSYEQYF,TGTGCCAGCAGCGCAGGGACTAGCGGGAGGAACTCCTACGAGCAGTACTTC
.,TRBD1,TRBJ1-2,TRBV14,CASSRAGTGVYGYTF,TGTGCCAGCAGCCGAGCCGGGACAGGAGTCTATGGCTACACCTTC
.,TRBD1,TRBJ2-7,TRBV6-4,CASSDHGQGPYEQYF,TGTGCCAGCAGTGACCATGGACAGGGCCCCTACGAGCAGTACTTC
.,.,TRBJ2-7,TRBV5-5,CASSLRGAYEQYF,TGTGCCAGCAGTTTGCGGGGAGCCTACGAGCAGTACTTC
.,.,TRBJ1-2,TRBV5-4,CASSLVGVNYGYTF,TGTGCCAGCAGCTTGGTCGGGGTTAACTATGGCTACACCTTC
few,TRBD1,TRBJ1-4,TRBV27,CASSQRRGQGEKLFF,TGTGCCAGCAGTCAAAGGAGGGGGCAGGGTGAAAAACTGTTTTTT
.,.,TRBJ2-7,TRBV30,CAWSTLSYEQYF,TGTGCCTGGTCTACCTTGTCCTACGAGCAGTACTTC
.,TRBD1,TRBJ1-5,TRBV16,CASSQSIRGEGAGQPQHF,TGTGCCAGCAGCCAATCGATAAGGGGTGAGGGGGCTGGTCAGCCCCAGCATTTT
.,.,TRBJ2-1,TRBV27,CASSFLEEQFF,TGTGCCAGCAGTTTTCTGGAGGAGCAGTTCTTC
.,.,TRBJ1-2,TRBV6-6,CASSSQGTHGYTF,TGTGCCAGCAGTTCACAGGGTACCCATGGCTACACCTTC
.,.,TRBJ1-4,TRBV14,CASSQERGASYELVGKLFF,TGTGCCAGCAGCCAAGAAAGGGGTGCGTCTTATGAGTTAGTCGGAAAACTGTTTTTT
.,.,TRBJ2-5,TRBV18,CASSPNTVSIKETQYF,TGTGCCAGCTCACCTAACACCGTATCCATTAAAGAGACCCAGTACTTC
.,.,TRBJ1-4,TRBV15,CATSRDPSWGEKLFF,TGTGCCACCAGCAGAGATCCTAGCTGGGGTGAAAAACTGTTTTTT